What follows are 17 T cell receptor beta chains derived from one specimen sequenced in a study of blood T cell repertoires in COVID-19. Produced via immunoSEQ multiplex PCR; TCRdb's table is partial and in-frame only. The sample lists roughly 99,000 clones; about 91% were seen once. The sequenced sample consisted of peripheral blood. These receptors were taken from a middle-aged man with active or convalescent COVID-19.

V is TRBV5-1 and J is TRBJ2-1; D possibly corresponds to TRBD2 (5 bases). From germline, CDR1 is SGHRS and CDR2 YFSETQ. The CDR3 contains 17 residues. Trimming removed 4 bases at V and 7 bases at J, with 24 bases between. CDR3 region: CASSPAPRTLYQNEQFF. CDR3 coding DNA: TGCGCCAGCAGCCCGGCACCCCGGACTCTCTATCAAAATGAGCAGTTCTTC. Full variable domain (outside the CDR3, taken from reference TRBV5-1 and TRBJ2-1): KAGVTQTPRYLIKTRGQQVTLSCSPISGHRSVSWYQQTPGQGLQFLFEYFSETQRNKGNFPGRFSGRQFSNSRSEMNVSTLELGDSALYLCASSPAPRTLYQNEQFFGPGTRLTVL.

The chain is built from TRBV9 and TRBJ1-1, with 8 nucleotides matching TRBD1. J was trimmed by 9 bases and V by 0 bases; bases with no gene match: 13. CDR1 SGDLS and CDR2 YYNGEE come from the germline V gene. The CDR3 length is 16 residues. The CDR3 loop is CASSVAGGFIPTKAFF. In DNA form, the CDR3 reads TGTGCCAGCAGCGTAGCAGGGGGCTTTATCCCGACGAAAGCTTTCTTT.

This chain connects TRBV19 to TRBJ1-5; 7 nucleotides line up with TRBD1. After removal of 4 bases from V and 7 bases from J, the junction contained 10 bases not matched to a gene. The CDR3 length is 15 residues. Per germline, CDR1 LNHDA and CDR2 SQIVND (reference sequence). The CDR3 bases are TGTGCCAGTAGTACTATAACAGGGGCGGGACAGCCCCAGCATTTT. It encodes CASSTITGAGQPQHF.

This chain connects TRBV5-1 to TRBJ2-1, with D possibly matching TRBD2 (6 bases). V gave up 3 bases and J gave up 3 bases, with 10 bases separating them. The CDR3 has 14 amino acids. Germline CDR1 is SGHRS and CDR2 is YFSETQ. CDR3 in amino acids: CASSSGTGYNEQFF. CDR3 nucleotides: TGCGCCAGCAGCTCAGGGACTGGCTACAATGAGCAGTTCTTC.

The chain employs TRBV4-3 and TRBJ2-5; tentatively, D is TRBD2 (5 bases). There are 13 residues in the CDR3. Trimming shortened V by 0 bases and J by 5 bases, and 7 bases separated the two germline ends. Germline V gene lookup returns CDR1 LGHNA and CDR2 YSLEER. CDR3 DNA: TGCGCCAGCAGCCAAGATTTAGCGGAGACCCAGTACTTC. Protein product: CASSQDLAETQYF.

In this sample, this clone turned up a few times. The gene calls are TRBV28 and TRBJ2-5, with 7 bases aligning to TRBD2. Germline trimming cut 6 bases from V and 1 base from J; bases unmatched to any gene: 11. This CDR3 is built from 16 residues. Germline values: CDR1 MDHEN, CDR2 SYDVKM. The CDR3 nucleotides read TGTGCCAGCAGCCGAGGGTCTAGCGGATTCCAAGAGACCCAGTACTTC. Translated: CASSRGSSGFQETQYF.

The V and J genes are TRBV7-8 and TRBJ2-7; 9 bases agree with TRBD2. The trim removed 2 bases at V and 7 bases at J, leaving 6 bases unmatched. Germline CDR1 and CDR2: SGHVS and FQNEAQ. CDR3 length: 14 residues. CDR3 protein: CASSLTAGGREQYF. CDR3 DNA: TGTGCCAGCAGCTTAACCGCGGGAGGGCGAGAGCAGTACTTC.

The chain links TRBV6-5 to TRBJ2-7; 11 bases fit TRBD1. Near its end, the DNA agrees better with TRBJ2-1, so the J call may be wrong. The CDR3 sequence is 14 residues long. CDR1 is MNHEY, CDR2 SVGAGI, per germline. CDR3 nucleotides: TGTGCCAGCAGAACCCGGGACAGGGGGGACGAGCAGTTCTTC. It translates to CASRTRDRGDEQFF.

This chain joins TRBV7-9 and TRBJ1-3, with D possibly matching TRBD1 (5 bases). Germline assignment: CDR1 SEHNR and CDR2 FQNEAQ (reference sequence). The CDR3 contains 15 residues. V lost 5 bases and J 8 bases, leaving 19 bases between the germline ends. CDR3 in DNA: TGTGCCAGCAGCCCCTTCGACAGCTTTGGGGACACCATATATTTT. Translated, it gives CASSPFDSFGDTIYF.

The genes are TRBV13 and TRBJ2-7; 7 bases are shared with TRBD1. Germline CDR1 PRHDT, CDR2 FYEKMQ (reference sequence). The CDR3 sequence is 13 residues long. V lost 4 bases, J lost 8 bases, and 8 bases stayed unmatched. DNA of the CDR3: TGTGCCAGCAGCTCTGATAAGGGGGCCAAGCAGTACTTC. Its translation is CASSSDKGAKQYF.

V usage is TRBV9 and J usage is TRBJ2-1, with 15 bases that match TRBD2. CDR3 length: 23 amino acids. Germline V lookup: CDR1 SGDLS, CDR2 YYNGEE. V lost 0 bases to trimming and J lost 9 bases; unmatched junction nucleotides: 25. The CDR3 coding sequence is TGTGCCAGCAGCGTAGGTTTAACTACCGGGACTAGCGGGAGGACATTGGGATCCGGTGAGCAGTTCTTC. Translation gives CASSVGLTTGTSGRTLGSGEQFF. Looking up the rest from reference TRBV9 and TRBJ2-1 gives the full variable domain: DSGVTQTPKHLITATGQRVTLRCSPRSGDLSVYWYQQSLDQGLQFLIQYYNGEERAKGNILERFSAQQFPDLHSELNLSSLELGDSALYFCASSVGLTTGTSGRTLGSGEQFFGPGTRLTVL.

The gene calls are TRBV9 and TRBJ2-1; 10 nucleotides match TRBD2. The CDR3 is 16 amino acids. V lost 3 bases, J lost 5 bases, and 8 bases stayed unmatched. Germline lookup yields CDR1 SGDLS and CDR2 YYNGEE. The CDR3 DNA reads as TGTGCCAGCAGCGCCAGCTTAGCGGGGGGACACAATGAGCAGTTCTTC. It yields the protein CASSASLAGGHNEQFF.

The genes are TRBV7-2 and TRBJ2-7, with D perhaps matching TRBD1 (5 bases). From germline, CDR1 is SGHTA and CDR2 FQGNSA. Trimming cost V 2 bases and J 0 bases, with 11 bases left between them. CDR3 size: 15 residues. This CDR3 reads CASSLMAGRSYEQYF. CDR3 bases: TGTGCCAGCAGCTTAATGGCAGGGCGCTCCTACGAGCAGTACTTC. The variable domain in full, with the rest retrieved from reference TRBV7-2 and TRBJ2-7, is GAGVSQSPSNKVTEKGKDVELRCDPISGHTALYWYRQSLGQGLEFLIYFQGNSAPDKSGLPSDRFSAERTGGSVSTLTIQRTQQEDSAVYLCASSLMAGRSYEQYFGPGTRLTVT.

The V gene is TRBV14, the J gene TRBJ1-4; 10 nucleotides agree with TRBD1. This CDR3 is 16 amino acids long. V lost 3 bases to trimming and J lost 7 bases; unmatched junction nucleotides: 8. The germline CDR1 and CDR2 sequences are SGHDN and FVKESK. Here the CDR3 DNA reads TGTGCCAGCAGCCAGCGACAGGGGGCCGTTGGTGAAAAACTGTTTTTT. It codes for CASSQRQGAVGEKLFF.

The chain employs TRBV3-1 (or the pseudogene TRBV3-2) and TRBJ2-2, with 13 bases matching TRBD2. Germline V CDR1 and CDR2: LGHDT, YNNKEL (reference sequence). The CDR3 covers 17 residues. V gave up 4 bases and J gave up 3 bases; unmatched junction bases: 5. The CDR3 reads CASSRLLAGGDTGELFF. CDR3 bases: TGTGCCAGCAGCCGGCTACTAGCGGGAGGGGACACCGGGGAGCTGTTTTTT.

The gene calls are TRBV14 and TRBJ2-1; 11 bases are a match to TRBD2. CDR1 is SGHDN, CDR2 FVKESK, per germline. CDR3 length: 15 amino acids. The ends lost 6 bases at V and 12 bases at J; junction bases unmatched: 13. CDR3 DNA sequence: TGTGCCAGCAGTCCAAGGATACTAGCGGGAGTGGGGCAGTTCTTC. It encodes CASSPRILAGVGQFF.

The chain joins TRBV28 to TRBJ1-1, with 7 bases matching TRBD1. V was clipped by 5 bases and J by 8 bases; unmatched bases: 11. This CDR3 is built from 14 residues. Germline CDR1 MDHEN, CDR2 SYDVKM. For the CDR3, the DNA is TGTGCCAGCAGTGAAGGGGGCCCTACAGAAGAAGCTTTCTTT. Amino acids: CASSEGGPTEEAFF.